This is a list of T cell receptor beta chains from one sample in a study of CD8 T cells in ankylosing spondylitis. A single record per CDR3 protein comes from TCRdb applying MiXCR to the 5' RACE reads. The sample has approximately 200,000 distinct CDR3 sequences, around 13% seen once. The sample was blood, either unsorted or a sorted T cell fraction (not recorded which). The source is a female donor with ankylosing spondylitis or in good health (not recorded which). Each CDR3 is given with its conserved first and last residue. The D gene is left open where the match is weak.

v_call | d_call | cdr3_length | cdr3_aa
TRBV20-1 | TRBD1 | 15 | CSADDRASANYGYTF
TRBV20-1 | TRBD1 | 13 | CSASQGANTEAFF
TRBV5-1 | - | 14 | CASSLALAYNEQFF
TRBV27 | TRBD2 | 13 | CASSSGTSGIQFF
TRBV5-1 | TRBD2 | 17 | CASSLPSGSLLYNEQFF
TRBV7-2 | - | 13 | CASSSVTSGTQYF
TRBV19 | - | 11 | CASSYGMAQHF
TRBV21-1 | - | 13 | CASIPGSYNEQFF
TRBV7-9 | - | 14 | CASSLRGQEYEQYF
TRBV29-1 | - | 14 | CSVDGQGLTGELFF
TRBV4-3 | - | 15 | CASSQVWGGTYEQYF
TRBV28 | - | 14 | CATGRPPGNSPLHF
TRBV30 | - | 15 | CAWRVGGNMNTEAFF
TRBV11-2 | TRBD1 | 18 | CASSPTGLGSDSGNTIYF
TRBV20-1 | TRBD2 | 17 | CSAREIGLAGPYNEQFF
TRBV5-1 | - | 13 | CASSLDDSYGYTF
TRBV24-1 | - | 13 | CATMGTGWGEQFF
TRBV25-1 | TRBD2 | 14 | CASSLAGGRETQYF
TRBV7-6 | - | 14 | CASSVTSVNTEAFF
TRBV27 | - | 16 | CASSAKRLGRGNEQFF
TRBV27 | TRBD1 | 15 | CASRDRGPGNTEAFF
TRBV10-3 | - | 16 | CATGVGNYRAKNIQYF
TRBV28 | TRBD2 | 14 | CASSFPAGAREQYF
TRBV12-3/TRBV12-4 | - | 12 | CASSQETGELFF
TRBV10-3 | - | 17 | CAISDGGDSYSNQPQHF
TRBV28 | TRBD2 | 17 | CATRTRGGPFKYNEQFF
TRBV27 | TRBD2 | 14 | CASSQLAGADTQYF
TRBV2 | - | 13 | CASSEWLGNEQFF
TRBV20-1 | TRBD2 | 14 | CSATGLASTYEQYF
TRBV5-1 | TRBD2 | 17 | CASSHWRGGLEQETQYF
TRBV5-1 | - | 14 | CASSKSTGAETQYF
TRBV20-1 | TRBD2 | 14 | CSARVGTSGNEQFF
TRBV6-5 | - | 12 | CASSYEGNGYTF
TRBV18 | TRBD1 | 15 | CASSRGTGMNTEAFF
TRBV13 | - | 13 | CASSLIRGTEAFF
TRBV5-1 | - | 15 | CASSPLRTPGETQYF
TRBV7-2 | - | 13 | CASSSASRGELFF
TRBV7-2 | - | 14 | CASSFWGSGNTIYF
TRBV20-1 | TRBD1 | 14 | CSARRGQGATEAFF
TRBV6-6 | - | 13 | CASIWALGETQYF
TRBV12-3/TRBV12-4 | - | 15 | CASSLPSDQANEQFF
TRBV9 | TRBD1 | 15 | CASSVEQGGWTEAFF
TRBV24-1 | - | 13 | CATSDFPEGEQFF
TRBV11-2 | - | 19 | CASSLRAGRRFGSTDTQYF
TRBV6-2/TRBV6-3 | - | 17 | CASSYSKAKTHYYEQYF
TRBV7-2 | TRBD1 | 14 | CASSFPGGREKLFF
TRBV27 | TRBD2 | 16 | CASRKLAGGIQETQYF
TRBV5-6 | - | 16 | CASSLPSALAKNIQYF